Following are 29 T cell receptor beta chains from one sample sequenced in a study of blood T cells in healthy people across ages. A second roughly 6 to 12 cycle PCR used barcoded and J-beta primers. TCRdb analysed the 5' RACE reads with MiXCR anew, one entry per CDR3 protein. The top ten hold roughly 8% of the sample, which has about 1,800,000 distinct CDR3 sequences, 28% seen once. Sample: blood. These receptors were taken from a woman in her twenties or thirties in good health.

The chain combines TRBV24-1 with TRBJ2-1; 9 bases agree with TRBD1. Near its end, the DNA agrees better with TRBJ2-7, so the J call may be wrong. This CDR3 has 15 residues. Germline lookup yields CDR1 KGHDR and CDR2 SFDVKD. The CDR3 DNA reads as TGTGCCACCACCCGGACAGGGGTCTCCTACAATGAGCAGTACTTC. This codes for CATTRTGVSYNEQYF.

This clonotype has only one observation. This rearrangement joins TRBV18 to TRBJ2-6; unclear D gene. There are 15 residues in the CDR3. Looked up from germline, CDR1 is KGHSH and CDR2 is LQKENI. Trimming pared 3 bases from V and 0 bases from J, leaving 6 bases between. The CDR3 spells CASSPSNSGANVLTF. The CDR3 coding sequence is TGTGCCAGCTCACCCAGTAACTCTGGGGCCAACGTCCTGACTTTC.

The J gene is TRBJ1-1, the V gene TRBV5-5, with D uncertain. Germline lookup yields CDR1 SGHKS and CDR2 YYEKEE (reference sequence). The CDR3 has 13 residues. Trimming left V 0 bases short and J 6 bases short, with 9 bases between. In DNA, the CDR3 is TGTGCCAGCAGCTTGGCCCGAACAGCTGAAGCTTTCTTT. Translating it yields CASSLARTAEAFF.

This clonotype was seen more than once but under ten times. The chain employs TRBV7-9 and TRBJ1-4; D gene uncertain. V was cut by 5 bases and J by 9 bases, with 16 bases left in between. The CDR3 contains 14 residues. Germline lookup yields CDR1 SEHNR and CDR2 FQNEAQ (reference sequence). In DNA, the CDR3 is TGTGCCAGCAGCCCCATACAAAGAGGGAAAAAACTGTTTTTT. It is translated as CASSPIQRGKKLFF. The entire variable domain, with the rest obtained from reference TRBV7-9 and TRBJ1-4, is as follows: DTGVSQNPRHKITKRGQNVTFRCDPISEHNRLYWYRQTLGQGPEFLTYFQNEAQLEKSRLLSDRFSAERPKGSFSTLEIQRTEQGDSAMYLCASSPIQRGKKLFFGSGTQLSVL.

This clonotype was found many times. The V gene is TRBV20-1, the J gene TRBJ2-1; a possible D gene is TRBD2 (6 bases). With 0 bases removed from V and 2 bases from J, the gap between germline ends came to 11 bases. This CDR3 is 15 amino acids long. Germline V gives CDR1 DFQATT, CDR2 SNEGSKA (reference sequence). This CDR3 reads CSARDRLVTYNEQFF. The CDR3 region has the DNA TGCAGTGCTAGAGATCGACTAGTAACCTACAATGAGCAGTTCTTC.

The CDR3 DNA reads as TGCAGTGCTAGAGATTACCGCCAAGAGACCCAGTACTTC. It is translated as CSARDYRQETQYF. The V gene is TRBV20-1, the J gene TRBJ2-5; D is undetermined. The CDR3 totals 13 residues. V shed 0 bases and J shed 1 base, with 6 bases lying between them. In germline, CDR1 is DFQATT, CDR2 SNEGSKA (reference sequence).

This clonotype occurred a few times. This chain joins TRBV5-1 and TRBJ2-7; a possible D gene is TRBD1 (6 bases). Trimming took 1 base from V and 6 from J, leaving 17 bases between them. CDR3 length: 15 residues. Germline lookup yields CDR1 SGHRS and CDR2 YFSETQ. Here the CDR3 DNA reads TGCGCCAGCAGCTTGTCCCGGGGACAAGGCGGCGAGCAGTACTTC. This translates into CASSLSRGQGGEQYF.

This clonotype showed up just once. The chain couples TRBV5-1 to TRBJ2-3; D call uncertain. The CDR3 sequence is 13 residues long. The ends were cut back, 0 bases at V and 11 bases at J, with 13 bases in the middle. Germline V lookup: CDR1 SGHRS, CDR2 YFSETQ. For the CDR3, the DNA is TGCGCCAGCAGCTTGGCGAGAGAACAAGGGCAGTATTTT. Residues: CASSLAREQGQYF.

This clonotype has ten or more counts. The genes are TRBV7-2 and TRBJ2-3; perhaps D is TRBD1 or TRBD2 (5 bases each). The CDR3 has 16 residues. The V and J ends lost 5 bases and 4 bases respectively, with 19 bases between them. Germline CDR1 SGHTA, CDR2 FQGNSA. The chain's CDR3 is CASSPGLARGPDTQYF. The CDR3 DNA reads as TGTGCCAGCAGCCCCGGCCTAGCCCGGGGCCCAGATACGCAGTATTTT.

This clonotype was detected only once. The chain has TRBV20-1 and TRBJ2-1, with TRBD2 as a possible D gene (5 bases). The germline CDR1 and CDR2 sequences are DFQATT and SNEGSKA (reference sequence). Trimming pared 3 bases from V and 0 bases from J, leaving 27 bases between. The CDR3 is 20 residues long. CDR3 DNA sequence: TGCAGTGCTAGTAAGGGTCCCGCTAGCTTCTATCAGAGCTCCTACAATGAGCAGTTCTTC. Protein product: CSASKGPASFYQSSYNEQFF.

This clonotype was picked up a small number of times. This chain links TRBV24-1 with TRBJ2-7; 15 positions agree with TRBD2. Germline CDR1 is KGHDR and CDR2 is SFDVKD. Trimming cost V 7 bases and J 3 bases; bases outside gene matches: 6. The CDR3 spans 16 residues. The CDR3, as DNA: TGTGCCACCAGGTCGGGACTAGCGGGAGGCATCTACGAGCAGTACTTC. Translating gives CATRSGLAGGIYEQYF.

This clonotype was recorded a few times. V and J are TRBV24-1 and TRBJ1-1, with no clear D. Germline CDR1 reads KGHDR; CDR2 reads SFDVKD. V shed 1 base and J shed 1 base, with 18 bases lying between them. The CDR3 contains 18 residues. As DNA, the CDR3 is TGTGCCACCAGTGATTTCTCCGCACCAACCCAGAGGAACACTGAAGCTTTCTTT. Protein sequence: CATSDFSAPTQRNTEAFF.

As DNA, the CDR3 is TGCAGTGCCCACACCCCTTTGGGCGGGAGGGGGGGCAATGAGCAGTTCTTC. Translated: CSAHTPLGGRGGNEQFF. The rearrangement links TRBV20-1 to TRBJ2-1; 9 bases map to TRBD2. The germline V gene has CDR1 DFQATT and CDR2 SNEGSKA (reference sequence). The CDR3 is made up of 17 amino acids. Trimming cost V 6 bases and J 6 bases; bases outside gene matches: 18.

The rearrangement links TRBV7-9 to TRBJ2-6; D remains ambiguous. V was trimmed by 6 bases and J by 0 bases, leaving 18 bases between them. Germline V gene lookup returns CDR1 SEHNR and CDR2 FQNEAQ (reference sequence). The CDR3 covers 18 residues. CDR3 in amino acids: CASRLTGSSFSGANVLTF. The CDR3 region has the DNA TGTGCCAGCAGATTGACCGGGTCCTCATTCTCTGGGGCCAACGTCCTGACTTTC.

This clonotype was detected only a few times. The CDR3 protein is CATSKDGAYEQYF. The DNA for the CDR3 is TGTGCCACCAGCAAAGATGGAGCCTACGAGCAGTACTTC. V and J are TRBV15 and TRBJ2-7; D remains ambiguous. The V gene lost 4 bases and the J gene lost 2 bases, with 9 bases spanning the gap. The CDR3 is made up of 13 amino acids. Germline-derived CDR1 and CDR2 are LNHNV and YYDKDF (reference sequence). The whole variable domain, remainder taken from reference TRBV15 and TRBJ2-7, is DAMVIQNPRYQVTQFGKPVTLSCSQTLNHNVMYWYQQKSSQAPKLLFHYYDKDFNNEADTPDNFQSRRPNTSFCFLDIRSPGLGDTAMYLCATSKDGAYEQYFGPGTRLTVT.

On this clonotype itself: One junction end disagrees with the germline gene, perhaps due to a read error. The chain has TRBV20-1 and TRBJ2-4; D not resolved. The germline CDR1 and CDR2 sequences are DFQATT and SNEGSKA (reference sequence). The CDR3 has 15 amino acids. This CDR3 is CSAGDPNEAKNIQYF. The CDR3 coding sequence is TGCAGTGCTGGAGACCCGAACGAAGCCAAAAACATTCAGTACTTC.

The rearrangement uses TRBV6-6 and TRBJ1-3; D possibly corresponds to TRBD1 (6 bases). The V end was cut by 8 bases, the J end by 0 bases, with 20 bases between. Germline V lookup: CDR1 MNHNY, CDR2 SVGAGI (reference sequence). This CDR3 region has 17 residues. The DNA of the CDR3 is TGTGCCAGCTTTTCGGGGGCAGCTCCTTCCTCTGGAAACACCATATATTTT. This codes for CASFSGAAPSSGNTIYF.

This clonotype was seen ten or more times. The chain has TRBV20-1 and TRBJ1-5, with a possible D match to TRBD1 (5 bases). Germline values: CDR1 DFQATT, CDR2 SNEGSKA (reference sequence). The V end was cut by 6 bases, the J end by 7 bases, with 19 bases between. The CDR3 contains 14 residues. The CDR3 DNA reads as TGCAGTGCAAGTTGGACGGGGACCCGGCAGCCCCAGCATTTT. It codes for CSASWTGTRQPQHF.

In regard to this clonotype: This could be a read error, since a much larger clone is one nucleotide away. This rearrangement joins TRBV7-2 to TRBJ2-7; TRBD2 aligns across 13 bases. The CDR3 loop spans 18 amino acids. After removal of 2 bases from V and 7 bases from J, the junction contained 14 bases not matched to a gene. CDR1 SGHTA and CDR2 FQGNSA come from the germline V gene. This chain's CDR3 is CASSLRFPGTSGVDEQYF. CDR3 in DNA: TGTGCCAGCAGCTTAAGGTTTCCGGGGACTAGCGGGGTGGATGAGCAGTACTTC.

This clonotype was recorded once. This may be a read error, as it is one base from a much larger clone. The chain recombines TRBV29-1 with TRBJ2-7; D unresolved. The germline V and J ends were trimmed by 8 bases and 0 bases, with 14 bases remaining between them. The germline gives CDR1 SQVTM, CDR2 ANQGSEA. This CDR3 region has 13 residues. CDR3 region: CSPESRFSYEQYF. DNA of the CDR3: TGCAGCCCCGAGAGCAGGTTCTCCTACGAGCAGTACTTC.

In this sample, this clonotype turned up a few times. The genes are TRBV6-2 or TRBV6-3 and TRBJ1-1, with a weak D call TRBD1 (6 bases). Germline V gene data show CDR1 as MNHEY and CDR2 as SVGEGT. There are 13 residues in the CDR3. V dropped 8 bases and J dropped 1 base, with 11 bases sitting between them. The CDR3 nucleotides read TGTGCCAGCGGGATGACAGGGAACACTGAAGCTTTCTTT. It is translated as CASGMTGNTEAFF.

A few counts support this clonotype. The chain couples TRBV7-6 to TRBJ2-7, with 11 bases aligning to TRBD2. CDR3 length: 17 amino acids. Germline V gene sequence: CDR1 SGHVS, CDR2 FNYEAQ. J was trimmed by 1 base and V by 1 base; bases with no gene match: 6. CDR3 nucleotide sequence: TGTGCCAGCAGCTTAGGAGTAGCGGGAGGGGGTTCCTACGAGCAGTACTTC. Amino acids: CASSLGVAGGGSYEQYF.

The V gene is TRBV20-1, the J gene TRBJ2-5, with D maybe TRBD1 (6 bases). Trimming removed 2 bases at V and 5 bases at J, with 15 bases between. The CDR3 has 14 amino acids. The V gene's germline CDR1 is DFQATT and CDR2 SNEGSKA (reference sequence). The CDR3, as DNA: TGCAGTGCTAGACCCCGCCAGGGGTGGGAGACCCAGTACTTC. Its translation is CSARPRQGWETQYF.

The table lists this clonotype with a few counts. The CDR3 DNA follows: TGTGCCAGCAGTTACGGAGGGACTAGCGAACAAGAGACCCAGTACTTC. It codes for CASSYGGTSEQETQYF. The chain carries TRBV6-6 and TRBJ2-5; TRBD2 aligns across 10 bases. Germline CDR1 reads MNHNY; CDR2 reads SVGAGI (reference sequence). Trimming took 2 bases from V and 2 from J; bases not matched to a gene: 5. The CDR3 runs 16 residues.

The sample holds a few counts of this clonotype. The chain joins TRBV24-1 to TRBJ2-7, with 11 bases identical to TRBD2. This CDR3 has 14 amino acids. V was pared by 7 bases and J by 6 bases, with 7 bases of the junction left unmatched. CDR1 and CDR2 from the germline V gene are KGHDR and SFDVKD. DNA for the CDR3: TGTGCCACCAGCCCTACTAGCGGGGGAATCGAGCAGTACTTC. Amino acid sequence: CATSPTSGGIEQYF.

This clonotype was detected once. This clone may be a read error of a much larger clone one base away. The gene calls are TRBV10-3 and TRBJ2-5, with no clear D. Germline-derived CDR1 and CDR2 are ENHRY and SYGVKD. This CDR3 has 13 residues. The CDR3 spells CVISESTRETQYF. In DNA, the CDR3 is TGTGTCATCAGTGAGTCTACGAGAGAGACCCAGTACTTC.

This clonotype was observed many times. The chain has TRBV7-2 and TRBJ2-7, with a weak D call TRBD1 (6 bases). V lost 5 bases to trimming and J lost 4 bases, with 18 bases between them. The germline V gene encodes CDR1 SGHTA and CDR2 FQGNSA. The CDR3 runs to 15 residues. This CDR3 is CASSNQGTPLYEQYF. CDR3 nucleotide sequence: TGTGCCAGCAGCAACCAGGGGACACCACTATACGAGCAGTACTTC. Full variable domain (outside the CDR3, taken from reference TRBV7-2 and TRBJ2-7): GAGVSQSPSNKVTEKGKDVELRCDPISGHTALYWYRQSLGQGLEFLIYFQGNSAPDKSGLPSDRFSAERTGGSVSTLTIQRTQQEDSAVYLCASSNQGTPLYEQYFGPGTRLTVT.

In its sample, this clonotype was seen a few times. The gene calls are TRBV7-2 and TRBJ2-2, with D uncertain. The CDR3 sequence is 13 residues long. The germline V and J ends were trimmed by 1 base and 4 bases, with 4 bases remaining between them. CDR1 is SGHTA, CDR2 FQGNSA, per germline. CDR3 in amino acids: CASSLDFTGELFF. The CDR3 coding sequence is TGTGCCAGCAGCTTAGACTTCACCGGGGAGCTGTTTTTT.

This sequence joins TRBV7-2 and TRBJ2-3; 7 bases are a match to TRBD2. The CDR3 runs to 16 residues. Looked up from germline, CDR1 is SGHTA and CDR2 is FQGNSA. V shed 5 bases, J shed 1 base, and the junction held 9 bases outside the gene matches. This CDR3 is CASSKTSSSRTDTQYF. The CDR3 DNA reads as TGTGCCAGCAGCAAGACTAGCAGCAGCCGCACAGATACGCAGTATTTT.